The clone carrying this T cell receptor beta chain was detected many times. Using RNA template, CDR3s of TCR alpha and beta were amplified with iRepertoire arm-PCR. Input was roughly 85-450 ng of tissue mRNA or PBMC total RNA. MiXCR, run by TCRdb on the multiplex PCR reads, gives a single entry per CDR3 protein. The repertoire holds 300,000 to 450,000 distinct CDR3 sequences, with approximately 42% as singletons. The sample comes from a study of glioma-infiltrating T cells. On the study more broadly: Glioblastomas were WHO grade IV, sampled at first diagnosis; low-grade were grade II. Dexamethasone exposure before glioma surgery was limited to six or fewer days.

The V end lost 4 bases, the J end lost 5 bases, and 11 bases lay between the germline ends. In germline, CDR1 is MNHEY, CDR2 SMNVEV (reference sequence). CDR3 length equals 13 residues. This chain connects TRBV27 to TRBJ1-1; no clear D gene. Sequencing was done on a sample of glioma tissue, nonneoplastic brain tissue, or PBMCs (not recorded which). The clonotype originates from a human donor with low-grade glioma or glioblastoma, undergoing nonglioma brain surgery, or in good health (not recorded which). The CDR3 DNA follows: TGTGCCAGCAGTTGGGAGAGAGAAACTGAAGCTTTCTTT. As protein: CASSWERETEAFF.